The 29 T cell receptor beta chains listed next were all sequenced from one sample in a study of vaccination effects on CD4 cells after COVID-19. TCRdb's copy holds only in-frame clones and misses some; the assay was immunoSEQ multiplex PCR. The sample includes around 50,000 clones, approximately 80% seen only once; the top ten take about an eighth. The antigens of these receptors remain unknown. Scientists isolated CD4+ T cells after a roughly nine-day culture period ended. This sample comprised CD4+ T cells from PBMCs cultured without peptide, obtained before COVID-19 vaccination. The receptors stem from a human donor who had a prior SARS-CoV-2 infection.

CDR3 region: CASSWTGWNTEAFF. DNA of the CDR3: TGTGCCAGCAGCTGGACAGGGTGGAACACTGAAGCTTTCTTT. The rearrangement joins TRBV7-9 to TRBJ1-1, with 8 bases identical to TRBD1. This CDR3 comprises 14 residues. The germline V gene encodes CDR1 SEHNR and CDR2 FQNEAQ (reference sequence). The V gene end was trimmed by 4 bases and the J gene end by 1 base; junction bases not matched to a gene: 2. Full variable domain (rest looked up from reference TRBV7-9 and TRBJ1-1): DTGVSQNPRHKITKRGQNVTFRCDPISEHNRLYWYRQTLGQGPEFLTYFQNEAQLEKSRLLSDRFSAERPKGSFSTLEIQRTEQGDSAMYLCASSWTGWNTEAFFGQGTRLTVV.

This clone has a handful of counts. This sequence joins TRBV3-1 (or the pseudogene TRBV3-2) and TRBJ1-2; D remains unclear. V dropped 7 bases and J dropped 2 bases, with 5 bases sitting between them. The CDR3 is 11 residues long. Germline CDR1 and CDR2: LGHDT and YNNKEL (reference sequence). The CDR3 spells CASMGNYGYTF. CDR3 nucleotide sequence: TGTGCCAGCATGGGGAACTATGGCTACACCTTC.

The rearrangement uses TRBV19 and TRBJ1-1; 10 nucleotides agree with TRBD1. This CDR3 spans 17 amino acids. V lost 4 bases to trimming and J lost 4 bases; unmatched junction nucleotides: 12. CDR1 is LNHDA, CDR2 SQIVND, per germline (reference sequence). The CDR3 sequence is CASSTIPGTGAGTEAFF. CDR3 DNA: TGTGCCAGTAGTACGATCCCCGGGACAGGGGCAGGCACTGAAGCTTTCTTT.

The CDR3, as DNA: TGTGCCAGCAGACGACAGGGTGTCTATGGCTACACCTTC. This codes for CASRRQGVYGYTF. This chain uses TRBV6-6 with TRBJ1-2, with 7 bases aligning to TRBD1. Unmatched junction bases numbered 5, after V lost 6 bases and J lost 4 bases. Germline lookup yields CDR1 MNHNY and CDR2 SVGAGI (reference sequence). The CDR3 contains 13 residues.

The chain links TRBV5-4 to TRBJ2-3; 10 positions match TRBD2. Germline trimming cut 4 bases from V and 2 bases from J; bases unmatched to any gene: 7. The CDR3 has 16 residues. Germline V lookup: CDR1 SGHNT, CDR2 YYREEE (reference sequence). The CDR3 nucleotides read TGTGCCAGCAGCCTAAAGCGGGGGGGTCTCACAGATACGCAGTATTTT. Translating it yields CASSLKRGGLTDTQYF.

J is TRBJ2-7 and V is TRBV7-2, with 8 bases matching TRBD1. Germline V gene lookup returns CDR1 SGHTA and CDR2 FQGNSA. The V segment lost 5 bases and the J segment 6 bases; nucleotides outside the gene matches: 3. CDR3 length: 12 residues. In DNA form, the CDR3 reads TGTGCCAGCAGCCCTGGACAGGGCGAGCAGTACTTC. Translation: CASSPGQGEQYF.

The V gene is TRBV19, the J gene TRBJ1-5, with unresolved D. CDR1 is LNHDA, CDR2 SQIVND, per germline (reference sequence). The CDR3 runs 14 residues. Trimming shortened V by 3 bases and J by 6 bases, and 12 bases separated the two germline ends. CDR3 in amino acids: CASSISEVSQPQHF. The CDR3 nucleotides read TGTGCCAGTAGTATTTCCGAGGTGTCTCAGCCCCAGCATTTT.

This clone has just a few counts. V usage is TRBV7-2 and J usage is TRBJ1-5, with D maybe TRBD1 (6 bases). The V gene's germline CDR1 is SGHTA and CDR2 FQGNSA. The germline V and J ends were trimmed by 4 bases and 2 bases, with 9 bases remaining between them. The CDR3 has 14 amino acids. DNA for the CDR3: TGTGCCAGCAGCTCCTACAGGGGCAATCAGCCCCAGCATTTT. Translation gives CASSSYRGNQPQHF.

J is TRBJ2-7 and V is TRBV5-1; D remains ambiguous. Germline V gene sequence: CDR1 SGHRS, CDR2 YFSETQ. The V end lost 0 bases, the J end lost 2 bases, and 6 bases lay between the germline ends. This CDR3 spans 13 amino acids. CDR3 nucleotide sequence: TGCGCCAGCAGCTTGGGACTGACCTACGAGCAGTACTTC. It encodes CASSLGLTYEQYF.

This clone was counted between two and nine times. The rearrangement uses TRBV11-3 and TRBJ2-7, with D unresolved. V was shortened by 3 bases and J by 5 bases, with 11 bases between the two germline ends. The length of the CDR3 is 13 residues. Germline V CDR1 and CDR2: SGHNT, YENEEA. The CDR3 loop reads CASSLMGSDEQYF. The CDR3 DNA reads TGTGCCAGCAGCTTGATGGGTTCCGACGAGCAGTACTTC.

This chain connects TRBV24-1 to TRBJ2-7, with D perhaps matching TRBD2 (6 bases). Germline V CDR1 and CDR2: KGHDR, SFDVKD. The CDR3 has 14 amino acids. The V end lost 5 bases, the J end lost 6 bases, and 16 bases lay between the germline ends. As DNA, the CDR3 is TGTGCCACCAGTGCTGGGCAGGGACTGGGCGAGCAGTACTTC. Protein product: CATSAGQGLGEQYF.

The chain joins TRBV2 to TRBJ1-2; 8 bases are a match to TRBD1. The CDR3 sequence is 13 residues long. Germline values: CDR1 SNHLY, CDR2 FYNNEI. The junction had 8 bases not matched to a gene; V was cut back by 6 bases and J by 8 bases. Written as DNA, the CDR3 is TGTGCCAGCAGGGTGGACAGGGAAGGCGGCTACACCTTC. Protein sequence: CASRVDREGGYTF. The variable domain in full, completed from reference TRBV2 and TRBJ1-2, reads EPEVTQTPSHQVTQMGQEVILRCVPISNHLYFYWYRQILGQKVEFLVSFYNNEISEKSEIFDDQFSVERPDGSNFTLKIRSTKLEDSAMYFCASRVDREGGYTFGSGTRLTVV.

The chain uses TRBV6-2 or TRBV6-3 and TRBJ2-6; 7 bases fit TRBD1. This CDR3 has 17 amino acids. The V gene end was trimmed by 5 bases and the J gene end by 2 bases; junction bases not matched to a gene: 9. CDR1 is MNHEY and CDR2 is SVGEGT in the germline V gene. The CDR3 is CASSPPRQGAGANVLTF. The CDR3 region has the DNA TGTGCCAGCAGTCCCCCACGACAGGGTGCTGGGGCCAACGTCCTGACTTTC.

For this clone: Its ends do not fully match the called genes, so a read error is possible. The rearrangement links TRBV7-7 to TRBJ2-1; D is undetermined. The CDR3 loop spans 13 amino acids. Germline V CDR1 and CDR2: SSHAT, FNYEAQ (reference sequence). In DNA form, the CDR3 reads TGTGCTAGCAGCCCCGACATCGGGTATGAGCAGTTCTTC. Protein: CASSPDIGYEQFF.

The chain carries TRBV30 and TRBJ2-2; TRBD2 aligns across 7 bases. V gave up 2 bases and J gave up 3 bases; unmatched junction bases: 6. The CDR3 contains 15 residues. In germline, CDR1 is GTSNPN, CDR2 SVGIG (reference sequence). CDR3 DNA sequence: TGTGCCTGGAGTTTTGGACTAGGCGACACCGGGGAGCTGTTTTTT. Its protein product is CAWSFGLGDTGELFF.

This rearrangement joins TRBV14 to TRBJ2-6, with 8 bases lining up with TRBD1. With 1 base clipped from V and 0 bases from J, the junction kept 5 bases outside the gene matches. Germline assignment: CDR1 SGHDN and CDR2 FVKESK. The length of the CDR3 is 18 residues. In nucleotides, the CDR3 is TGTGCCAGCAGCCAAGGGACAGGGCCGAGCTCTGGGGCCAACGTCCTGACTTTC. Protein: CASSQGTGPSSGANVLTF.

The chain is built from TRBV2 and TRBJ2-3, with D unresolved. Trimming shortened V by 5 bases and J by 3 bases, and 15 bases separated the two germline ends. This CDR3 contains 15 residues. Germline V gene lookup returns CDR1 SNHLY and CDR2 FYNNEI. In DNA form, the CDR3 reads TGTGCCAGCAGTTCGTCCTTAACGGTGACAGATACGCAGTATTTT. Its translation is CASSSSLTVTDTQYF. Looking up the rest from reference TRBV2 and TRBJ2-3 gives the full variable domain: EPEVTQTPSHQVTQMGQEVILRCVPISNHLYFYWYRQILGQKVEFLVSFYNNEISEKSEIFDDQFSVERPDGSNFTLKIRSTKLEDSAMYFCASSSSLTVTDTQYFGPGTRLTVL.

This chain uses TRBV9 with TRBJ1-1; TRBD1 is a possible D gene (5 bases). Germline loops: CDR1 SGDLS, CDR2 YYNGEE. The CDR3 has 15 amino acids. Trimming pared 6 bases from V and 0 bases from J, leaving 15 bases between. Here the CDR3 reads CASNRQGDMNTEAFF. In DNA, the CDR3 is TGTGCCAGCAACCGACAAGGGGATATGAACACTGAAGCTTTCTTT.

This chain connects TRBV9 to TRBJ1-1; possibly TRBD1 for D (6 bases). CDR3 length: 15 amino acids. V lost 3 bases and J lost 1, with 13 bases in between. Germline lookup yields CDR1 SGDLS and CDR2 YYNGEE. The CDR3 region is CASSASGHPNTEAFF. CDR3 nucleotides: TGTGCCAGCAGCGCGTCGGGACACCCGAACACTGAAGCTTTCTTT. Supplemented by reference TRBV9 and TRBJ1-1, the full variable domain reads DSGVTQTPKHLITATGQRVTLRCSPRSGDLSVYWYQQSLDQGLQFLIQYYNGEERAKGNILERFSAQQFPDLHSELNLSSLELGDSALYFCASSASGHPNTEAFFGQGTRLTVV.

CDR3 bases: TGCGCCAGCAGCGGAGCGGACAGTTCCTACAATGAGCAGTTCTTC. Amino acids: CASSGADSSYNEQFF. The genes are TRBV5-1 and TRBJ2-1; possibly TRBD1 for D (6 bases). V lost 4 bases, J lost 1 base, and 12 bases lay in between. This CDR3 region has 15 residues. Germline V lookup: CDR1 SGHRS, CDR2 YFSETQ.

The chain combines TRBV2 with TRBJ1-5, with D unclear. CDR1 SNHLY and CDR2 FYNNEI come from the germline V gene. Trimming pared 7 bases from V and 3 bases from J, leaving 13 bases between. CDR3 length: 14 amino acids. This CDR3 is CASKFSWANQPQHF. The DNA of the CDR3 is TGTGCCAGCAAGTTTTCGTGGGCCAATCAGCCCCAGCATTTT.

The chain joins TRBV5-1 to TRBJ2-7, with D tentatively TRBD1 (5 bases). Trimming removed 4 bases at V and 3 bases at J, with 11 bases between. Germline values: CDR1 SGHRS, CDR2 YFSETQ. This CDR3 is 13 amino acids long. CDR3 in amino acids: CASSNQGSYEQYF. In nucleotides, the CDR3 is TGCGCCAGCAGCAACCAGGGAAGCTACGAGCAGTACTTC.

This clone was counted once. V and J are TRBV6-4 and TRBJ2-1; maybe TRBD2 (7 bases). Germline loops: CDR1 MRHNA, CDR2 SNTAGT. The V and J ends lost 8 bases and 7 bases respectively, with 15 bases between them. CDR3 length: 13 amino acids. This chain's CDR3 is CASRWGGPNEQFF. The CDR3, as DNA: TGTGCCAGCCGATGGGGGGGGCCAAATGAGCAGTTCTTC.

CDR3 nucleotides: TGTGCCAGCAGCCTAAGGACAGGGGGCGACACCGGGGAGCTGTTTTTT. Translation gives CASSLRTGGDTGELFF. The chain recombines TRBV11-3 with TRBJ2-2, with 11 bases aligning to TRBD1. Losses at the gene ends were 5 bases for V and 3 bases for J; bases not matched to a gene: 5. The CDR3 totals 16 residues. CDR1 is SGHNT and CDR2 is YENEEA in the germline V gene.

V is TRBV2 and J is TRBJ2-5; the D gene could be TRBD1 or TRBD2 (5 bases each). This CDR3 is built from 11 residues. Per germline, CDR1 SNHLY and CDR2 FYNNEI. Trimming shortened V by 7 bases and J by 5 bases, and 8 bases separated the two germline ends. CDR3 DNA sequence: TGTGCCAGCAAAGAGGGGGAGACCCAGTACTTC. Translated: CASKEGETQYF.

The chain uses TRBV4-2 and TRBJ1-6; 7 bases match TRBD1. The V and J ends lost 0 bases and 9 bases, in that order; junction bases with no gene match: 5. Per germline, CDR1 LGHNA and CDR2 YNFKEQ. This CDR3 has 15 amino acids. This chain's CDR3 is CASSQDRQGGSPLHF. CDR3 DNA: TGTGCCAGCAGCCAAGACAGACAGGGCGGTTCACCCCTCCACTTT.

This chain links TRBV6-5 with TRBJ2-5; 11 bases are a match to TRBD2. The CDR3 is 16 amino acids. The germline CDR1 and CDR2 sequences are MNHEY and SVGAGI. V trimming: 2 bases; J trimming: 2 bases; junction bases outside the gene matches: 4. The CDR3: CASSYSLAGGQETQYF. In DNA, the CDR3 is TGTGCCAGCAGTTACAGCCTAGCGGGAGGACAAGAGACCCAGTACTTC.

The rearrangement uses TRBV3-1 (or the pseudogene TRBV3-2) and TRBJ1-1, with D unresolved. The CDR3 totals 14 residues. The germline V and J ends were trimmed by 2 bases and 5 bases, with 12 bases remaining between them. The V gene's germline CDR1 is LGHDT and CDR2 YNNKEL (reference sequence). The CDR3 DNA reads as TGTGCCAGCAGCCAAAGAGGGCACGGGACTGAAGCTTTCTTT. Translated: CASSQRGHGTEAFF.

The chain joins TRBV25-1 to TRBJ2-5, with D maybe TRBD2 (6 bases). Trimming cost V 6 bases and J 4 bases, with 18 bases left between them. Germline V gives CDR1 MGHDK, CDR2 SYGVNS. The CDR3 totals 15 residues. The CDR3 sequence: CASSPRWDSLETQYF. DNA of the CDR3: TGTGCCAGCAGCCCGAGGTGGGACTCTTTAGAGACCCAGTACTTC.